The text below deals with one TCR beta chain. Its target is not known. Primers for the PCR totalled 60 Vbeta and 13 Jbeta. Original processing notes: There were around 77 million unique TCR beta chains by a later count, and approximately 11 million of them were shared. TCRdb's table, derived via immunoSEQ multiplex PCR, lists solely in-frame clones and lacks some. V, J and clone size are those of that table, while D and trimming were read from the DNA. Here the sample spans about 73,000 clones, around three quarters being singletons. This record belongs to a study of cytomegalovirus exposure and HLA in healthy donors. Study findings and constraints: Rarity characterized most TCR sequences, yet some public TCRs appeared in many donors. It was about 180 TCR beta chains that were listed as cytomegalovirus-associated. An analysis done earlier found most TCR beta V segments productive about 90% or about 30% of the time.

Trimming at V came to 6 bases and at J to 2 bases, leaving 9 bases not matched to a gene. Germline-derived CDR1 and CDR2 are SNHLY and FYNNEI. The CDR3 consists of 16 residues. This chain links TRBV2 with TRBJ2-5, with 10 bases aligning to TRBD1. The TCR originated in a male donor in good health and CMV-seronegative. Sequenced input: PBMCs. CDR3 sequence (DNA): TGTGCCAGCAGGAACCGGGACAGGGGTCCTCAAGAGACCCAGTACTTC. Amino acid sequence: CASRNRDRGPQETQYF.